One TCR beta chain is described in this entry. The source of the sample is a study of blood T cell repertoires in COVID-19. Study at large: From the United States, Italy and Spain came samples of acute and convalescent COVID-19. PBMCs, B-cell-depleted T cells, or T cells provided the cDNA or gDNA that made up the material.

Original processing notes: Amplified reference gene primers provided the basis for estimating nucleated cell counts. Only in-frame clones appear in the TCRdb table, and some are missing; sequencing was by immunoSEQ multiplex PCR. Clonal size and the V and J genes are those of that table, whereas D and trimming came from the DNA. Here the sample spans approximately 500,000 clones, roughly 91% being singletons. Followed over time, Seattle patients had been enrolled while infection was active. The germline V and J ends were trimmed by 5 bases and 5 bases, with 8 bases remaining between them. Germline values: CDR1 GTSNPN, CDR2 SVGIG (reference sequence). CDR3 length: 11 residues.

The clonotype was recovered from a woman aged 45-60 years with COVID-19, enrolled during active disease. Sequenced: peripheral blood. V gene TRBV30 combines with J gene TRBJ2-3; D is undetermined. The CDR3 nucleotides read TGTGCCTGGCGGTCTGAAGATACGCAGTATTTT. This translates into CAWRSEDTQYF.